This T cell receptor beta chain was sequenced in a study of T cell responses to AZD1222 COVID-19 vaccine. Study context: Analyses pooled second doses at about 4 or about 12 weeks. Notes on the study in general: The donor group comprised mostly white British people and more females; the analysis possibly underestimated clonal diversity. Researchers took repertoire samples only after the peak T cell response had come.

CDR3 length equals 10 residues. CDR1 and CDR2 from the germline V gene are DFQATT and SNEGSKA (reference sequence). The V gene lost 3 bases and the J gene lost 7 bases, with 7 bases spanning the gap. Comment on this clone: No antigen is known for it.

Here immunoSEQ multiplex PCR was the method, and the copy in TCRdb shows in-frame clones only, minus some. Of some 190,000 clones in the sample, 88% were seen once. The chain uses TRBV20-1 and TRBJ2-7; D is uncertain. The TCR was taken from an adult in good health. The specimen was peripheral blood, collected on day 0 of AZD1222 vaccination. The DNA of the CDR3 is TGCAGTGCTAGGTGGGGAGAGCAGTACTTC. Translating it yields CSARWGEQYF.